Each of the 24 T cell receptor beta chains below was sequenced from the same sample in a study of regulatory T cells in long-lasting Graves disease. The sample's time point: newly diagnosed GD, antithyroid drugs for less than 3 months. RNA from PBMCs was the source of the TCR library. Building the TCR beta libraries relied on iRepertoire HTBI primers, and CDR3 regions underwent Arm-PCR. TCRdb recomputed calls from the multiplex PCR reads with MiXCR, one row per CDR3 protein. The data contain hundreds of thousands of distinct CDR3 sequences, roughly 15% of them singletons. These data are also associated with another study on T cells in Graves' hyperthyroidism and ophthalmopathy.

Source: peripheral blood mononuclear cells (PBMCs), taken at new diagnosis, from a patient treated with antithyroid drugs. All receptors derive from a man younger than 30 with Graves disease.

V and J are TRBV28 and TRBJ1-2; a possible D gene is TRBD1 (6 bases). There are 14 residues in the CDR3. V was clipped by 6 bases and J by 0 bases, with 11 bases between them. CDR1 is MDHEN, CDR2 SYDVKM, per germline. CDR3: CASRPGTTNYGYTF. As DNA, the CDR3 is TGTGCCAGCAGACCAGGGACAACTAACTATGGCTACACCTTC.

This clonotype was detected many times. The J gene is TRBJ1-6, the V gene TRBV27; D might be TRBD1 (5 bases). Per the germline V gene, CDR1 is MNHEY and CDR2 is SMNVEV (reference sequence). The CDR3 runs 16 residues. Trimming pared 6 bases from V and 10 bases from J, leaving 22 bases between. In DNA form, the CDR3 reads TGTGCCAGCAGCCTCGAGGGGAGGGGCGCCACGTCACCCCTCCACTTT. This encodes CASSLEGRGATSPLHF.

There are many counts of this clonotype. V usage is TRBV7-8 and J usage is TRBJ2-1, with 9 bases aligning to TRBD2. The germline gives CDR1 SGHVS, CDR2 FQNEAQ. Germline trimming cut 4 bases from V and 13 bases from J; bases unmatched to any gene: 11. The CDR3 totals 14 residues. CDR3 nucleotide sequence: TGTGCCAGCAGCTCGACCGTTAGCGGGACTAGCCAGTTCTTC. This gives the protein CASSSTVSGTSQFF.

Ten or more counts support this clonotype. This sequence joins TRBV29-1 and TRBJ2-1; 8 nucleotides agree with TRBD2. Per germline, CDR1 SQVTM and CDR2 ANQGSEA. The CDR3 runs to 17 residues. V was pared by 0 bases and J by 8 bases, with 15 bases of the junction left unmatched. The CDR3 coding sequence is TGCAGCGTTGAAGATTGGTCAGTGGGACTAGTTGGGGATGAGCAGTTCTTC. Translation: CSVEDWSVGLVGDEQFF.

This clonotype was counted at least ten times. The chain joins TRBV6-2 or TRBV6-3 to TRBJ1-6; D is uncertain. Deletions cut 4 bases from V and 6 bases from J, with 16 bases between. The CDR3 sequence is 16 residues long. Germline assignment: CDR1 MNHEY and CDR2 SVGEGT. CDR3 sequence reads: CASSSRETRINSPLHF. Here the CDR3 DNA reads TGTGCCAGCAGTTCACGGGAAACGCGGATTAATTCACCCCTCCACTTT.

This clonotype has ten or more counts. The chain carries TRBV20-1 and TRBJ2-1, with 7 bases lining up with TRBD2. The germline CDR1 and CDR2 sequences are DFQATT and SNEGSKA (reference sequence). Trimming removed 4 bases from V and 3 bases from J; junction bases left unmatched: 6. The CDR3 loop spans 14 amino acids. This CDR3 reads CSATPSGDYNEQFF. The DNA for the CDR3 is TGCAGTGCTACCCCTAGCGGAGACTACAATGAGCAGTTCTTC.

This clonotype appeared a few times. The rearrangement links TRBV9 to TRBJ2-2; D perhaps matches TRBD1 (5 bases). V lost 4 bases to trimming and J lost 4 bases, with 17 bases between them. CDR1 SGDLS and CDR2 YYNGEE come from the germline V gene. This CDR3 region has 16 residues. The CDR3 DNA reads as TGTGCCAGCAGCACCCAAGGAACAGGATTCACCGGGGAGCTGTTTTTT. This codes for CASSTQGTGFTGELFF.

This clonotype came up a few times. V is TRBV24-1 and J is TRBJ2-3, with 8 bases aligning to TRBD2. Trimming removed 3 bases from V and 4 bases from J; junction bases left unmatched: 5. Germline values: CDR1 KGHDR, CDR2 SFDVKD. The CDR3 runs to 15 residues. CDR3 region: CATSDPGLDPDTQYF. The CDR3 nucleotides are TGTGCCACCAGTGATCCGGGACTAGACCCAGATACGCAGTATTTT.

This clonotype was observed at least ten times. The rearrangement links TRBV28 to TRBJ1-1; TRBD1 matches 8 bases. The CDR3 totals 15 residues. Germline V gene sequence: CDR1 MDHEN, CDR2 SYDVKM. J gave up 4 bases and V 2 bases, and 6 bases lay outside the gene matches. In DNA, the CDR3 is TGTGCCAGCAGTTTAGTCCTAGGGACAGGCACTGAAGCTTTCTTT. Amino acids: CASSLVLGTGTEAFF.

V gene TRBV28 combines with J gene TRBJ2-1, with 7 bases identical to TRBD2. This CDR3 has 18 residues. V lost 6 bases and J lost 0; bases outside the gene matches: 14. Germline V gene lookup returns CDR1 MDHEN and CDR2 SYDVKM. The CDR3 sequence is CASRFRSSGVSSYNEQFF. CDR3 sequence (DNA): TGTGCCAGCAGATTTCGGTCCAGCGGGGTCAGCTCCTACAATGAGCAGTTCTTC.

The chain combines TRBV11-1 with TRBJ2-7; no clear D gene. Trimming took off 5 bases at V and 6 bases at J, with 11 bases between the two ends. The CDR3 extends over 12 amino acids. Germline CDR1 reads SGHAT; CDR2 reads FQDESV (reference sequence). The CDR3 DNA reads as TGTGCCAGCAGCCAAAACTACCCCGAGCAGTACTTC. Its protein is CASSQNYPEQYF.

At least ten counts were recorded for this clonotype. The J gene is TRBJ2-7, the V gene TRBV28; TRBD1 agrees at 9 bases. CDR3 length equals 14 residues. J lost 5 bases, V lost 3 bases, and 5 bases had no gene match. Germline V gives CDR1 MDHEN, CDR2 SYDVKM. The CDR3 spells CASSFPDRGHEQYF. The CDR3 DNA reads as TGTGCCAGCAGTTTCCCGGACAGGGGTCACGAGCAGTACTTC.

The CDR3 DNA is TGTGCCTCTCAATCGGGGAGCCCCGGAAAGACCCAGTACTTC. It codes for CASQSGSPGKTQYF. This chain links TRBV30 with TRBJ2-5; perhaps TRBD2 as D (5 bases). The CDR3 loop spans 14 amino acids. With 7 bases removed from V and 6 bases from J, the gap between germline ends came to 21 bases. CDR1 GTSNPN and CDR2 SVGIG come from the germline V gene (reference sequence). The full variable domain, in which reference TRBV30 and TRBJ2-5 provide the parts outside the CDR3, is SQTIHQWPATLVQPVGSPLSLECTVEGTSNPNLYWYRQAAGRGLQLLFYSVGIGQISSEVPQNLSASRPQDRQFILSSKKLLLSDSGFYLCASQSGSPGKTQYFGPGTRLLVL.

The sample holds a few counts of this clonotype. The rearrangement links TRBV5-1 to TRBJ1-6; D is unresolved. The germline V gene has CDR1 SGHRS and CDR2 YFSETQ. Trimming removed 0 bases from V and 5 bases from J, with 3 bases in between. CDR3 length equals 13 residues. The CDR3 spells CASSLGDNSPLHF. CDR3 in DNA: TGCGCCAGCAGCTTGGGTGATAATTCACCCCTCCACTTT.

CDR3 sequence (DNA): TGCGCCAGCAGCCAAGGGCCGGGCAGGAGCCACAATGAGCAGTTCTTC. Residues: CASSQGPGRSHNEQFF. The chain recombines TRBV4-1 with TRBJ2-1; no firm D call. There are 16 residues in the CDR3. Germline CDR1 reads MGHRA; CDR2 reads YSYEKL. With 1 base removed from V and 5 bases from J, the gap between germline ends came to 15 bases.

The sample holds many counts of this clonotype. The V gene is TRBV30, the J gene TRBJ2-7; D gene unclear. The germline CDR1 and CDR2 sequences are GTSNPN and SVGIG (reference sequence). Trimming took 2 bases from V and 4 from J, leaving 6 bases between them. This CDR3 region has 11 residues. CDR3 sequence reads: CAWSRPYEQYF. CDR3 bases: TGTGCCTGGAGTCGACCATACGAGCAGTACTTC.

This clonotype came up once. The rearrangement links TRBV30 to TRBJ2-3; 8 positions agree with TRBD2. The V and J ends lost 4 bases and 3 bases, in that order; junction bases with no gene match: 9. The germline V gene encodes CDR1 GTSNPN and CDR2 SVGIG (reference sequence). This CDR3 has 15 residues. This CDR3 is CAWKRTSGQTDTQYF. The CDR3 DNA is TGTGCCTGGAAGCGAACTAGCGGCCAAACAGATACGCAGTATTTT.

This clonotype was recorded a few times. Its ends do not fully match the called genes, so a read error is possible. The CDR3 bases are TGTGCCAGCAGTCCAACACCGGGGGTTAATCCACCCCTCCACTTT. It yields the protein CASSPTPGVNPPLHF. The V call is TRBV12-3 or TRBV12-4, the J call TRBJ1-6, with a weak D call TRBD1 (5 bases). This CDR3 comprises 15 residues.

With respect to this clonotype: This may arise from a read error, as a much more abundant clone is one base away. This chain's CDR3 is CASSQVGRYEQFF. The DNA for the CDR3 is TGTGCCAGCAGCCAGGTGGGGAGGTACGAGCAGTTCTTC. V gene TRBV6-1 combines with J gene TRBJ2-1; the D gene is possibly TRBD2 (6 bases). The CDR3 contains 13 residues. V was cut by 6 bases and J by 10 bases, with 16 bases left in between. Germline V gene sequence: CDR1 MNHNS, CDR2 SASEGT.

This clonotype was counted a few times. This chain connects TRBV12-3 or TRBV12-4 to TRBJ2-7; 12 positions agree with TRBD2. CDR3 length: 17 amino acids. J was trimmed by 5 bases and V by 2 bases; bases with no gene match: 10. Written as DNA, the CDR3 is TGTGCCAGCAGTTTAAGTCTTCGGACTAGCGGGAAGCACGAGCAGTACTTC. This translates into CASSLSLRTSGKHEQYF.

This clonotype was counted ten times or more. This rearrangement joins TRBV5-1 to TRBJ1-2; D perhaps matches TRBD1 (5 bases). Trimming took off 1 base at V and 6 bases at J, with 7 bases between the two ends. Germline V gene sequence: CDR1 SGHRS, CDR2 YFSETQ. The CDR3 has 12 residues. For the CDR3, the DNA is TGCGCCAGCAGCTTGCCGGGGGATGGCTACACCTTC. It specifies CASSLPGDGYTF. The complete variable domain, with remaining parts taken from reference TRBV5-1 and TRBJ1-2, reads KAGVTQTPRYLIKTRGQQVTLSCSPISGHRSVSWYQQTPGQGLQFLFEYFSETQRNKGNFPGRFSGRQFSNSRSEMNVSTLELGDSALYLCASSLPGDGYTFGSGTRLTVV.

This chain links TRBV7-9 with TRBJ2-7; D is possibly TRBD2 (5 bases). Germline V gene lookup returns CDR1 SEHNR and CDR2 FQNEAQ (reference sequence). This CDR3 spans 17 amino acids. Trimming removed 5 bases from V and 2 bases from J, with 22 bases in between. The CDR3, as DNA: TGTGCCAGCAGCACCCAAGAGGGTATGGCAACAACCTACGAGCAGTACTTC. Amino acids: CASSTQEGMATTYEQYF. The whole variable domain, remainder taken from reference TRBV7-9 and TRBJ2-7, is DTGVSQNPRHKITKRGQNVTFRCDPISEHNRLYWYRQTLGQGPEFLTYFQNEAQLEKSRLLSDRFSAERPKGSFSTLEIQRTEQGDSAMYLCASSTQEGMATTYEQYFGPGTRLTVT.

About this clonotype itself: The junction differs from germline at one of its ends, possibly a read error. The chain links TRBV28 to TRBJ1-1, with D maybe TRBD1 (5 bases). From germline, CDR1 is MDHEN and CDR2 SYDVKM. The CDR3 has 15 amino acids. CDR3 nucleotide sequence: TGTGCCAGCAGTTTAGAGGCAGGGACGAACACTGAAGCCTTCTTT. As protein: CASSLEAGTNTEAFF. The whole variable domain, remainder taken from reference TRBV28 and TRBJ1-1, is DVKVTQSSRYLVKRTGEKVFLECVQDMDHENMFWYRQDPGLGLRLIYFSYDVKMKEKGDIPEGYSVSREKKERFSLILESASTNQTSMYLCASSLEAGTNTEAFFGQGTRLTVV.

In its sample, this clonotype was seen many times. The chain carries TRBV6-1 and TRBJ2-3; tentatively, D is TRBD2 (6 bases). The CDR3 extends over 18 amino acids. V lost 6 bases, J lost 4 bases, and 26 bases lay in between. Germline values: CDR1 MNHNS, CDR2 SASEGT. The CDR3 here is CASSRTSSTNLGADTQYF. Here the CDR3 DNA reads TGTGCCAGCAGCCGAACTAGCTCCACAAACCTTGGCGCAGATACGCAGTATTTT.